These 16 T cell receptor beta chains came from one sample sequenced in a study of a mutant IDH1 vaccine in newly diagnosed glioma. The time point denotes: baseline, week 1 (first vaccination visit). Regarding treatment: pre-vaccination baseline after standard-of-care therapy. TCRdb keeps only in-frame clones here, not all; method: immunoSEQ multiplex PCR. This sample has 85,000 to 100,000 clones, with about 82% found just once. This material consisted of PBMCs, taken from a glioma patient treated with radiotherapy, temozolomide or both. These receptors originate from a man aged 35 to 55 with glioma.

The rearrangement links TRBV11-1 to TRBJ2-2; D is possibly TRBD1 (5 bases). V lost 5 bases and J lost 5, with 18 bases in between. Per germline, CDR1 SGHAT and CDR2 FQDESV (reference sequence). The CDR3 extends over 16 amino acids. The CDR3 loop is CASSHGPPGATGELFF. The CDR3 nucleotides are TGTGCCAGCAGCCACGGACCCCCTGGGGCTACCGGGGAGCTGTTTTTT.

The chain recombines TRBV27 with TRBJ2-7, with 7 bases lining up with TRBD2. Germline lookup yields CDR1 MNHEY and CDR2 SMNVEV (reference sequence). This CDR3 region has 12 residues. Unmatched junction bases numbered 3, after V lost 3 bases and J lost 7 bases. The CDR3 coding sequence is TGTGCCAGCAGTTTCTCCGGGGGGGAGCAGTACTTC. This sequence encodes CASSFSGGEQYF.

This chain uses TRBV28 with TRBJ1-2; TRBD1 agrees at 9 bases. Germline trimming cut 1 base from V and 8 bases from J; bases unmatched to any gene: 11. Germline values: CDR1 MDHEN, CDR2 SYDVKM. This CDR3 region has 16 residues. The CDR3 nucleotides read TGTGCCAGCAGTTTATTCTCGGGACAGGGTGCAGGAGGCTACACCTTC. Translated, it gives CASSLFSGQGAGGYTF.

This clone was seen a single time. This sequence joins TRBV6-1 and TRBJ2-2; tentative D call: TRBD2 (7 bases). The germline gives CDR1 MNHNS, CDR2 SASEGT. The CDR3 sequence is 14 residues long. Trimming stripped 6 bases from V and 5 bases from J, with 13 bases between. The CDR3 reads CASRGGAGTGELFF. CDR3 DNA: TGTGCCAGCAGAGGGGGGGCAGGGACCGGGGAGCTGTTTTTT.

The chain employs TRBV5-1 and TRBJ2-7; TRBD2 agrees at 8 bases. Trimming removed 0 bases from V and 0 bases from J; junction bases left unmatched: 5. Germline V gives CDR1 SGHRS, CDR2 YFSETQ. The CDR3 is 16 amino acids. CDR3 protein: CASSLVLAGNSYEQYF. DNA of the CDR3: TGCGCCAGCAGCTTGGTTCTAGCGGGCAACTCCTACGAGCAGTACTTC.

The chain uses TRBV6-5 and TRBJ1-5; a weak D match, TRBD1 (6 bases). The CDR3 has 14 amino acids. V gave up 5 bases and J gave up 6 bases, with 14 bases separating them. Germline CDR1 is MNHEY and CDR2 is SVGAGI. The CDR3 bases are TGTGCCAGCAGTCCAACTCGGGGGCGTCAGCCCCAGCATTTT. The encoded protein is CASSPTRGRQPQHF.

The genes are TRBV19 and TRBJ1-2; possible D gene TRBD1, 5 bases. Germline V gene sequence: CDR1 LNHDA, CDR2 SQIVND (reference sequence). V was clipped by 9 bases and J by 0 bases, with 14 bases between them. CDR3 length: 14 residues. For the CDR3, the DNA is TGTGCCAGCCGTCAGGGAGGCGCTAACTATGGCTACACCTTC. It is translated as CASRQGGANYGYTF.

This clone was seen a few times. This chain's CDR3 is CASTPTGGGQPQHF. The CDR3 DNA follows: TGTGCCAGTACCCCGACAGGGGGCGGACAGCCCCAGCATTTT. V and J are TRBV19 and TRBJ1-5; TRBD1 agrees at 10 bases. There are 14 residues in the CDR3. The germline CDR1 and CDR2 sequences are LNHDA and SQIVND (reference sequence). Unmatched junction bases numbered 7, after V lost 7 bases and J lost 7 bases.

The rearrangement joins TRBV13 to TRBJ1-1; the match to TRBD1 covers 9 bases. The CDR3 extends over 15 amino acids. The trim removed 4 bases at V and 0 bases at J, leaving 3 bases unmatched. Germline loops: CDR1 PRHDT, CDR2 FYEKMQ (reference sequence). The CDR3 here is CASSSGQGMNTEAFF. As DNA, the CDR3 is TGTGCCAGCAGCTCCGGACAGGGGATGAACACTGAAGCTTTCTTT.

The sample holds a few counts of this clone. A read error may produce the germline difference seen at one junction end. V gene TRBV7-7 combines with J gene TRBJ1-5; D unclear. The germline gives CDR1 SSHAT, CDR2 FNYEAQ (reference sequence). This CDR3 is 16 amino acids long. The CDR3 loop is CASSPRARYSNQPQHF. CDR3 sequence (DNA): TGTGCTAGCAGCCCCAGAGCCCGGTATAGCAATCAGCCCCAGCATTTT. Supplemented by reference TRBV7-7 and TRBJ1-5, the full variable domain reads GAGVSQSPRYKVTKRGQDVTLRCDPISSHATLYWYQQALGQGPEFLTYFNYEAQPDKSGLPSDRFSAERPEGSISTLTIQRTEQRDSAMYRCASSPRARYSNQPQHFGDGTRLSIL.

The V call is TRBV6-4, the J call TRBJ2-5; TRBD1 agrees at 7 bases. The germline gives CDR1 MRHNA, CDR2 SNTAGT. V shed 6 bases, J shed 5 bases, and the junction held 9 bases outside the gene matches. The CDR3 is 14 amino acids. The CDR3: CASSEGTAGETQYF. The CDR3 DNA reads TGTGCCAGCAGCGAAGGGACAGCCGGGGAGACCCAGTACTTC.

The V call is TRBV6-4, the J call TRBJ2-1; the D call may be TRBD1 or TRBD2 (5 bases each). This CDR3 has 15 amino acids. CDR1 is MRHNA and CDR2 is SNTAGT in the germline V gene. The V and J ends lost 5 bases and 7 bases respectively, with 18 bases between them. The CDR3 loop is CASSLLTGPRNEQFF. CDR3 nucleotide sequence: TGTGCCAGCAGTCTGCTCACGGGACCCCGTAATGAGCAGTTCTTC.

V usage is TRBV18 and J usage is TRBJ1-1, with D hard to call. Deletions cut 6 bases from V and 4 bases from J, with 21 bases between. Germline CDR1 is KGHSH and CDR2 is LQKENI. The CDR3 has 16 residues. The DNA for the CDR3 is TGTGCCAGCTCGGGCCGTATAGCCGGGGATGGCACTGAAGCTTTCTTT. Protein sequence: CASSGRIAGDGTEAFF.

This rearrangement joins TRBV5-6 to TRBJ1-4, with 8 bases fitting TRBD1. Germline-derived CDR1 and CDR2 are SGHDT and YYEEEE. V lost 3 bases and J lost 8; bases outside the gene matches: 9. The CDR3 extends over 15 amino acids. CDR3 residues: CASSWMTGAREKLFF. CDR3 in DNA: TGTGCCAGCAGCTGGATGACAGGGGCGCGGGAAAAACTGTTTTTT.

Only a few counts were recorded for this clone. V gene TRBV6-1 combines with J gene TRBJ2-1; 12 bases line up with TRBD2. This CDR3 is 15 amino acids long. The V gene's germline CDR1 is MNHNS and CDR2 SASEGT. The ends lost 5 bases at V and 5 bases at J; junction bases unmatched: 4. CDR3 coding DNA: TGTGCCAGCAGTCCCCGACTAGCGGGGGACAATGAGCAGTTCTTC. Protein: CASSPRLAGDNEQFF.

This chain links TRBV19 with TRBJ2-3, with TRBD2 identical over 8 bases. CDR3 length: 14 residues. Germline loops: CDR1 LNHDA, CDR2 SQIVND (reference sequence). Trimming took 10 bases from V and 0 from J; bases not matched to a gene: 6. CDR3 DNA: TGTGCCACCAGAGCGGGGGTTAGCACAGATACGCAGTATTTT. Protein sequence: CATRAGVSTDTQYF.